This TCR beta chain was sequenced for a study of blood T cell repertoires in COVID-19. Study as a whole: Sample material is recorded as cDNA or gDNA derived from T cells, B-cell-depleted T cells, or PBMCs.

Germline V CDR1 and CDR2: MNHNS, SASEGT. The V end was cut by 1 base, the J end by 1 base, with 7 bases between. The CDR3 contains 14 residues. In the source study's methods: Researchers report that nucleated cell counts were estimated from reference gene primer amplification. Generated by immunoSEQ multiplex PCR, the TCRdb table keeps only in-frame clones and is missing some. V and J calls and clone size are those listed in that table; D and trimming were worked out from the DNA. Here the sample spans about 300,000 clones, about 81% being singletons. The chain couples TRBV6-1 to TRBJ2-5; D call uncertain. The TCR comes from a human donor with COVID-19, enrolled during active disease. The donor label of this sample is uncertain. The sample consisted of peripheral blood. CDR3 DNA: TGTGCCAGCAGTGAAGTTTATAGCCAAGAGACCCAGTACTTC. Translating gives CASSEVYSQETQYF.